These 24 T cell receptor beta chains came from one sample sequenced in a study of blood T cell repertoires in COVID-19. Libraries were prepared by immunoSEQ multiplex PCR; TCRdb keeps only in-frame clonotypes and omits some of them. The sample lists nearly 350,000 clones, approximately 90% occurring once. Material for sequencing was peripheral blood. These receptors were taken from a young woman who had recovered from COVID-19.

The CDR3: CASSLRVTSGRGTGELFF. The CDR3, as DNA: TGTGCCAGCAGCTTGCGTGTGACTAGCGGGAGGGGTACCGGGGAGCTGTTTTTT. The rearrangement joins TRBV5-5 to TRBJ2-2; 14 positions agree with TRBD2. The CDR3 covers 18 residues. The germline gives CDR1 SGHKS, CDR2 YYEKEE (reference sequence). V shed 1 base and J 5 bases; nucleotides not matched to a gene: 7.

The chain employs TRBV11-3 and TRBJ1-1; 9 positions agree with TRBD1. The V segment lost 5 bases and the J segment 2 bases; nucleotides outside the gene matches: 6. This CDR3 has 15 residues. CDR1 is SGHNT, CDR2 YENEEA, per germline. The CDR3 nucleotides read TGTGCCAGCAGCCTGCACAGGGGGCATAACACTGAAGCTTTCTTT. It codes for CASSLHRGHNTEAFF.

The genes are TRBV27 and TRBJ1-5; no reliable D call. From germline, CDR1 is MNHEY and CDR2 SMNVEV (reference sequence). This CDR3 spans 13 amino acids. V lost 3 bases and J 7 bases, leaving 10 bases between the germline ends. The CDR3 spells CASSFRDGQPQHF. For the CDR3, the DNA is TGTGCCAGCAGTTTTCGAGACGGGCAGCCCCAGCATTTT.

The DNA of the CDR3 is TGTGCCAGCAGCCCACATACTAGGACTAGACTAACTAGCACAGATACGCAGTATTTT. Protein: CASSPHTRTRLTSTDTQYF. The chain joins TRBV21-1 to TRBJ2-3; TRBD2 reflects the table's D call only, with no check against the DNA. TRBV21-1 is listed as a pseudogene. CDR3 length: 19 amino acids.

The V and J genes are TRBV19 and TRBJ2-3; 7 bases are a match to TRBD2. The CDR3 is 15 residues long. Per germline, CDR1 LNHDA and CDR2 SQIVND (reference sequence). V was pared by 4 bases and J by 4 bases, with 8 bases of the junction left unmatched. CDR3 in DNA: TGTGCCAGTAGTAGTGGCGGGAGAGTCTCAGATACGCAGTATTTT. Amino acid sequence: CASSSGGRVSDTQYF.

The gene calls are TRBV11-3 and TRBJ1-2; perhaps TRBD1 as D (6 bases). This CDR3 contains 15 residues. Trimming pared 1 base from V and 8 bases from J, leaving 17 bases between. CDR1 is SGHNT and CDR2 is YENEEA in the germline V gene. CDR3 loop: CASSLGGPAGDGYTF. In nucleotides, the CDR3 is TGTGCCAGCAGCTTAGGGGGACCAGCAGGGGACGGCTACACCTTC.

The CDR3 spells CASSPGASGTRQFF. The CDR3 nucleotides read TGCGCCAGCAGCCCGGGGGCTAGCGGGACAAGGCAGTTCTTC. This chain uses TRBV5-1 with TRBJ2-1; 9 bases map to TRBD2. The CDR3 has 14 amino acids. V was pared by 4 bases and J by 12 bases, with 11 bases of the junction left unmatched. Germline loops: CDR1 SGHRS, CDR2 YFSETQ.

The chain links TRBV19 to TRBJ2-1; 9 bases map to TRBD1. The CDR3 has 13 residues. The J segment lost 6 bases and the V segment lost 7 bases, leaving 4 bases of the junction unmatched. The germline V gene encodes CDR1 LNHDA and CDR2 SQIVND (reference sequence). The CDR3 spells CASNSGQGNEQFF. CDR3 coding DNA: TGTGCCAGTAACTCGGGACAGGGCAATGAGCAGTTCTTC.

CDR3 nucleotide sequence: TGTGCCAGCAGCCAAGGACTAGCGGGAGCCGGGGAGCTGTTTTTT. It translates to CASSQGLAGAGELFF. This sequence joins TRBV7-6 and TRBJ2-2; TRBD2 matches 13 bases. CDR1 is SGHVS, CDR2 FNYEAQ, per germline. Trimming cost V 5 bases and J 6 bases; bases outside gene matches: 3. The CDR3 runs to 15 residues.

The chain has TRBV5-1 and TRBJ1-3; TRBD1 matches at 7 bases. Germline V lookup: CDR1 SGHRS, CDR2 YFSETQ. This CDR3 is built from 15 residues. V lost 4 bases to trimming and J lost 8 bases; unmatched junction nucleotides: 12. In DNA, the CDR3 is TGCGCCAGCAGCACCAGGGGGGCCTTTGGGGACACCATATATTTT. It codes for CASSTRGAFGDTIYF.

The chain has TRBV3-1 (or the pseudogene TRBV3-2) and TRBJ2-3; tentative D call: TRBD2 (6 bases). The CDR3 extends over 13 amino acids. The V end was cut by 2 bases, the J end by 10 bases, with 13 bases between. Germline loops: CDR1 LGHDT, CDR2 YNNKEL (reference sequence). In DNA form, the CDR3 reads TGTGCCAGCAGCCAACTGGCTGGCGGGGCGCAGTATTTT. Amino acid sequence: CASSQLAGGAQYF.

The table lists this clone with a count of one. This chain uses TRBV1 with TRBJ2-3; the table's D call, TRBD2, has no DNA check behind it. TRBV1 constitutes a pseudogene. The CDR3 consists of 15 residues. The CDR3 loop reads CSFSLREESTDTQYF. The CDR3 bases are TGCAGCTTCAGCCTGCGGGAGGAAAGCACAGATACGCAGTATTTT.

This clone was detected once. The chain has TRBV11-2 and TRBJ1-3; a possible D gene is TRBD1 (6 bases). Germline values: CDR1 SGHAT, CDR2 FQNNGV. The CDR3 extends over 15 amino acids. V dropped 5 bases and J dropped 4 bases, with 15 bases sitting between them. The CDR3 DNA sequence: TGTGCCAGCAGCCCGATACAGGGTTTCGGAAACACCATATATTTT. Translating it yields CASSPIQGFGNTIYF.

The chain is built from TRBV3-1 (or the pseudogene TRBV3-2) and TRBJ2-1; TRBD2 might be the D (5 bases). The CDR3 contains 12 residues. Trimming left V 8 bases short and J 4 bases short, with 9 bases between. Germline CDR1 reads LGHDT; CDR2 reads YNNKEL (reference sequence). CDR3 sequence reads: CASGAEYNEQFF. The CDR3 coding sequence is TGTGCCAGCGGAGCGGAATACAATGAGCAGTTCTTC.

CDR3 residues: CASSTGQGITYEQYV. The CDR3 DNA follows: TGCGCCAGCAGCACAGGACAGGGGATTACCTACGAGCAGTACGTC. The rearrangement uses TRBV5-1 and TRBJ2-7, with 9 bases identical to TRBD1. The ends lost 4 bases at V and 2 bases at J; junction bases unmatched: 7. The germline V gene has CDR1 SGHRS and CDR2 YFSETQ. This CDR3 is 15 amino acids long.

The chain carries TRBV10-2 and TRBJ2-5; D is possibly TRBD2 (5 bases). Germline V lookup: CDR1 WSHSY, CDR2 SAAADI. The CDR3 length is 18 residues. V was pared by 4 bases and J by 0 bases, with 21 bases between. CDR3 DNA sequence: TGCGCCAGCAGTGTTGCGATTAGGGATCCGGGGTACCAAGAGACCCAGTACTTC. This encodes CASSVAIRDPGYQETQYF.

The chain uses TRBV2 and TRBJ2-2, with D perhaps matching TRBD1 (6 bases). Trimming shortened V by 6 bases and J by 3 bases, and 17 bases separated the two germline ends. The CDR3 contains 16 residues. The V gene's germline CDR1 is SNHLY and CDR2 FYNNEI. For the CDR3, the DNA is TGTGCCAGCAGCCCGGACAGTCCATCGTACACCGGGGAGCTGTTTTTT. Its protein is CASSPDSPSYTGELFF.

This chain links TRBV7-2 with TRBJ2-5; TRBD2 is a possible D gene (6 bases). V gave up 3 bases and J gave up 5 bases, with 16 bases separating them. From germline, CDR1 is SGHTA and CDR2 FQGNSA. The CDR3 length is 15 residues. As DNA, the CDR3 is TGTGCCAGCAGCTTGGATCTGACTAGGTCGGAGACCCAGTACTTC. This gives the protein CASSLDLTRSETQYF.

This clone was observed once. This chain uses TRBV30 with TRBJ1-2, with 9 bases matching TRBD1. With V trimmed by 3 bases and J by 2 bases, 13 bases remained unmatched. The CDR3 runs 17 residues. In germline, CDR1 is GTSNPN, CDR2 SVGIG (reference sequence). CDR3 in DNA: TGTGCCTGGAGAGGTGGGACAGGGCTTAATATCAACTATGGCTACACCTTC. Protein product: CAWRGGTGLNINYGYTF.

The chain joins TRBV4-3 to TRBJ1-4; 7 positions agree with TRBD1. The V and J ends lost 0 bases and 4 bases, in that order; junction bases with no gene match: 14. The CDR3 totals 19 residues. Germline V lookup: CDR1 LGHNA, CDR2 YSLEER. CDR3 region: CASSQDTHRQGIFNEKLFF. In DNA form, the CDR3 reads TGCGCCAGCAGCCAAGATACCCACCGACAGGGAATCTTTAATGAAAAACTGTTTTTT.

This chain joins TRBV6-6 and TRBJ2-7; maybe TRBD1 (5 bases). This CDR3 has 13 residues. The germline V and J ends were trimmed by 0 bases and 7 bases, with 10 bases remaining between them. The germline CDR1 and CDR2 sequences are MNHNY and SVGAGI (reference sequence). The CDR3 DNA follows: TGTGCCAGCAGTTACTCCCAGGGTTGGGAGCAGTACGTC. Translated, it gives CASSYSQGWEQYV.

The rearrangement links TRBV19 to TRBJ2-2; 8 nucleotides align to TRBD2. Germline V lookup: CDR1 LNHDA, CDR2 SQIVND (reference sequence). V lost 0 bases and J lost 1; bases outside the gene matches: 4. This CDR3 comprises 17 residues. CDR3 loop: CASSIDALAGNTGELFF. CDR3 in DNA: TGTGCCAGTAGTATAGATGCCCTAGCGGGGAACACCGGGGAGCTGTTTTTT.

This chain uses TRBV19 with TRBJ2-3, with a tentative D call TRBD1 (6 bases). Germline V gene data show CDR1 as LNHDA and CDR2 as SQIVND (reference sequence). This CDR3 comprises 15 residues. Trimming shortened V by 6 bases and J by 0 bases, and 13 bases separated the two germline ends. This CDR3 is CASRMDRTSTDTQYF. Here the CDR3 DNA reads TGTGCCAGTAGGATGGACAGAACTAGCACAGATACGCAGTATTTT.

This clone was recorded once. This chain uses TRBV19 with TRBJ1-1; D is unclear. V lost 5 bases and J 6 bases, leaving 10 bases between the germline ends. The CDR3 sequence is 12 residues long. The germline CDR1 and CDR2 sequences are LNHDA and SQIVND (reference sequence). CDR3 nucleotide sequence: TGTGCCAGTAGTCCGAATAGCCCTGAAGCTTTCTTT. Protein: CASSPNSPEAFF.